A single T cell receptor (beta chain) is shown here with its context. Its cognate antigen is unknown. For TCRbeta, the library was prepared with unique molecular identifiers. TCRdb recomputed calls from the PCR reads with MiXCR, one row per CDR3 protein. This sample has approximately 430,000 distinct CDR3 sequences, with around 15% found just once. The source of the sample is a study of T-cell reconstitution after alpha-beta-depleted transplantation in children. Findings and caveats of the study: High day-60 TCRbeta diversity in some patients came from surviving recipient T cells and thymic progenitors.

V lost 3 bases to trimming and J lost 0 bases, with 9 bases between them. This CDR3 has 15 amino acids. Per germline, CDR1 DFQATT and CDR2 SNEGSKA (reference sequence). The sample was PBMCs, mostly from graft donor cells, taken 360 days after TCRalphabeta/CD19-depleted stem cell transplant. The V and J genes are TRBV20-1 and TRBJ1-6; D is unclear. The clonotype comes from a boy in the first two years of life who had a stem cell transplant for Wiskott-Aldrich syndrome, so the T cells may come from the graft donor. The CDR3 spells CSASEAISYNSPLHF. DNA of the CDR3: TGCAGTGCTAGCGAGGCCATCTCCTATAATTCACCCCTCCACTTT.